This TCR beta chain was captured in a study of cytomegalovirus exposure and HLA in healthy donors. The study's findings and limits: Associated with HLA alleles at 0.05 false discovery rate in a later analysis were around 17,000 TCR beta sequences.

PCR involved 60 Vbeta and 13 Jbeta primers. This table comes from immunoSEQ multiplex PCR, and its TCRdb copy is limited to in-frame clones, with some not included. The data contain more than 85,000 clones, 63% of them seen just once; the ten biggest clones take up more than 4.5%. Regarding this clone: What it binds is unknown.

CDR1 is SGHNT and CDR2 is YENEEA in the germline V gene. V gave up 5 bases and J gave up 5 bases; unmatched junction bases: 9. CDR3 length: 15 amino acids. The source material was PBMCs. The chain links TRBV11-3 to TRBJ2-1, with 7 bases matching TRBD2. The sequence was collected from a human donor in good health. DNA for the CDR3: TGTGCCAGCAGCGCCCACGGGACTATCAACAATGAGCAGTTCTTC. This translates into CASSAHGTINNEQFF.